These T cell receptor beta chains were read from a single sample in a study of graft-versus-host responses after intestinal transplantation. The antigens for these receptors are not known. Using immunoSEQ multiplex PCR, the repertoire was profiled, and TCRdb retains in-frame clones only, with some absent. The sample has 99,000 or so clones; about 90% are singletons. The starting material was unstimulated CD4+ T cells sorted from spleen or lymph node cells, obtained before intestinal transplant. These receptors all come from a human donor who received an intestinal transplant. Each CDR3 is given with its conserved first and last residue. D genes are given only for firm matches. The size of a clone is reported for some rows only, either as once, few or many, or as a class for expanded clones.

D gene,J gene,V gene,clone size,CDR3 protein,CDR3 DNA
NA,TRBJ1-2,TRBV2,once,CASKSVWEALEDGYTF,TGTGCCAGCAAATCGGTTTGGGAGGCTCTTGAGGATGGCTACACCTTC
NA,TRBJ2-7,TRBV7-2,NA,CASSLGGGRTSYYEQYF,TGTGCCAGCAGCTTAGGGGGCGGACGTACTAGTTACTACGAGCAGTACTTC
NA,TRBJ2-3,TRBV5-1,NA,CASSLVSALEDTQYF,TGCGCCAGCAGCTTGGTGTCTGCCTTGGAAGATACGCAGTATTTT
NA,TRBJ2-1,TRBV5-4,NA,CASSMPTNNEQFF,TGTGCCAGCAGCATGCCAACGAACAATGAGCAGTTCTTC
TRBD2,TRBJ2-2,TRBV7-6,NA,CASSSAGGWAGELFF,TGTGCCAGCAGCTCAGCGGGAGGGTGGGCCGGGGAGCTGTTTTTT
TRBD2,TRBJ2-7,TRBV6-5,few,CASSYSWTSVYEQYF,TGTGCCAGCAGTTACTCCTGGACTAGTGTATACGAGCAGTACTTC
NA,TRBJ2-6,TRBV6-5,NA,CASSWGVSGANVLTF,TGTGCCAGCAGTTGGGGGGTCTCTGGGGCCAACGTCCTGACTTTC
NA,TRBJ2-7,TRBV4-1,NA,CASSQGQGPFYEQYF,TGCGCCAGCAGCCAAGGCCAGGGGCCTTTCTACGAGCAGTACTTC
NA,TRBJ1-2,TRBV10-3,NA,CAIRPPASNYGYTF,TGTGCCATCCGACCTCCGGCTTCAAACTATGGCTACACCTTC
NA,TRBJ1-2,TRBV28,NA,CASSTAGTYGYTF,TGTGCCAGCAGTACCGCAGGGACCTATGGCTACACCTTC
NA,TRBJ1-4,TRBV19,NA,CASRVWERPLSNEKLFF,TGTGCCAGTAGGGTCTGGGAAAGGCCGTTGTCTAATGAAAAACTGTTTTTT
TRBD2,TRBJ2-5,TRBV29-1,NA,CSAVAGGETQYF,TGCAGCGCCGTCGCGGGAGGGGAGACCCAGTACTTC
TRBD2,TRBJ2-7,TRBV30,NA,CAWEFLAGGSYEQYF,TGTGCCTGGGAATTCCTAGCGGGAGGGTCCTACGAGCAGTACTTC
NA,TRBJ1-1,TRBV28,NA,CASSSPGAEAFF,TGTGCCAGCAGTTCCCCTGGGGCTGAAGCTTTCTTT
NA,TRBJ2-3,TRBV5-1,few,CASSLYGDTQYF,TGCGCCAGCAGCTTGTATGGCGATACGCAGTATTTT
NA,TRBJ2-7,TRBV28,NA,CASSLYLVTGRGEQYF,TGTGCCAGCAGTTTATACCTCGTTACAGGTAGAGGCGAGCAGTACTTC